One TCR beta chain is described in this entry. Its target is unknown. The repertoire was sequenced with immunoSEQ multiplex PCR; TCRdb's copy has only in-frame clones and lacks some. The sample contains about 1.5 million clones, 95% to 99% of which appear only once. The data originate from a study of shared clonotypes between healthy human individuals. Regarding the study as a whole: The naive CD4 repertoires of four donors were compared, and roughly 5% of clonotypes were shared.

The TCR originated in a man aged 25-40 years in good health. Source material: naive CD4+ T cells sorted from blood. Subset: CD45RA+ positively selected.

CDR3 nucleotide sequence: TGCAGCGTTGCCGGGAGGCTAGCGGAAGAGACCCAGTACTTC. Its protein is CSVAGRLAEETQYF. The chain joins TRBV29-1 to TRBJ2-5; 7 bases match TRBD2. This CDR3 is built from 14 residues. Trimming took 4 bases from V and 3 from J; bases not matched to a gene: 8. Germline lookup yields CDR1 SQVTM and CDR2 ANQGSEA.